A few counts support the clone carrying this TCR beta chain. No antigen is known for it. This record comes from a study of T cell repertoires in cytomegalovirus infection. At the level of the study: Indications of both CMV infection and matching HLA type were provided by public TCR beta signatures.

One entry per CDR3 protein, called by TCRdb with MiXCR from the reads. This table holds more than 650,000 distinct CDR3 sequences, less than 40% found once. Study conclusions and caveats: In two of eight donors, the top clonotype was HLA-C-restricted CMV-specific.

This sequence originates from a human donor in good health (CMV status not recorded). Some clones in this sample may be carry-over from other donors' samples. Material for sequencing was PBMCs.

The chain's CDR3 is CATSETGNNYGYTF. The CDR3 bases are TGTGCCACCAGTGAAACAGGGAATAACTATGGCTACACCTTC. The chain employs TRBV24-1 and TRBJ1-2; D is possibly TRBD1 (6 bases). The germline V gene has CDR1 KGHDR and CDR2 SFDVKD. This CDR3 is 14 amino acids long. V lost 4 bases, J lost 1 base, and 9 bases lay in between.